Listed below are T cell receptor beta chains from one sample, sequenced in a study of cytomegalovirus exposure and HLA in healthy donors. Libraries were prepared by immunoSEQ multiplex PCR; TCRdb keeps only in-frame clonotypes and omits some of them. Of roughly 120,000 clones in the sample, roughly three quarters were seen once. The sequenced material came from PBMCs. The source of these receptors is a woman under 30 in good health and CMV-seropositive. The CDR3 runs from the conserved cysteine through the conserved F or W. Each record gives: J gene, V gene, clone size, D gene, CDR3 DNA, CDR3 protein. The D gene is left open where the match is weak. Size is stated for part of the rows, as once, few or many counts, or as a class when the clone is expanded.

J gene: TRBJ2-1
V gene: TRBV6-4
clone size: .
D gene: .
CDR3 DNA: TGTGCCAGCAGTTCTAACGGGGACAATGAGCAGTTCTTC
CDR3 protein: CASSSNGDNEQFF

J gene: TRBJ1-6
V gene: TRBV10-3
clone size: .
D gene: .
CDR3 DNA: TGTGCCATTACCCCGGGACTTACTAATTCACCCCTCCACTTT
CDR3 protein: CAITPGLTNSPLHF

J gene: TRBJ1-5
V gene: TRBV5-5
clone size: .
D gene: TRBD1
CDR3 DNA: TGTGCCAGCAGCTGGACAGGGGCCGATTATAGCAATCAGCCCCAGCATTTT
CDR3 protein: CASSWTGADYSNQPQHF

J gene: TRBJ2-1
V gene: TRBV7-9
clone size: .
D gene: TRBD1
CDR3 DNA: TGTGCCAGCAGCTCCTTTCAGGGGGCAAGTTACAATGAGCAGTTCTTC
CDR3 protein: CASSSFQGASYNEQFF

J gene: TRBJ1-1
V gene: TRBV5-1
clone size: .
D gene: TRBD1
CDR3 DNA: TGCGCCAGCAGCGACCCGGGACAGGGTAGGACTGAAGCTTTCTTT
CDR3 protein: CASSDPGQGRTEAFF

J gene: TRBJ1-2
V gene: TRBV20-1
clone size: .
D gene: .
CDR3 DNA: TGCAGTGCCCTGAGGGCGGATGGCTACACCTTC
CDR3 protein: CSALRADGYTF

J gene: TRBJ1-5
V gene: TRBV7-9
clone size: few
D gene: .
CDR3 DNA: TGTGCCAGCAGTTCCCAGGATCAGCCCCAGCATTTT
CDR3 protein: CASSSQDQPQHF

J gene: TRBJ1-1
V gene: TRBV11-3
clone size: .
D gene: TRBD1
CDR3 DNA: TGTGCCAGCACACGCAGGGGGGAGAACACTGAAGCTTTCTTT
CDR3 protein: CASTRRGENTEAFF

J gene: TRBJ2-7
V gene: TRBV19
clone size: .
D gene: .
CDR3 DNA: TGTGCCAGTAGTATCTCGGTGGTCAACGAGCAGTACTTC
CDR3 protein: CASSISVVNEQYF

J gene: TRBJ1-1
V gene: TRBV6-5
clone size: .
D gene: .
CDR3 DNA: TGTGCCAGCAGCCCGACAGTTAACACTGAAGCTTTCTTT
CDR3 protein: CASSPTVNTEAFF

J gene: TRBJ2-3
V gene: TRBV12-1
clone size: .
D gene: .
CDR3 DNA: TGTGCCAGCAGCTCGTTGTTGGGAGGGCCTCTCACAGATACGCAGTATTTT
CDR3 protein: CASSSLLGGPLTDTQYF

J gene: TRBJ1-2
V gene: TRBV25-1
clone size: .
D gene: .
CDR3 DNA: TGTGCCAGCAGTTTACTTTATGGCTACACCTTC
CDR3 protein: CASSLLYGYTF

J gene: TRBJ1-6
V gene: TRBV2
clone size: .
D gene: TRBD1
CDR3 DNA: TGTGCCAGCAGAACAGGGGCGCGGAATTCACCCCTCCACTTT
CDR3 protein: CASRTGARNSPLHF

J gene: TRBJ2-1
V gene: TRBV4-1
clone size: .
D gene: TRBD2
CDR3 DNA: TGCGCCAGCAGCCGCCTAGCGGGAGAGCACGATGAGCAGTTCTTC
CDR3 protein: CASSRLAGEHDEQFF

J gene: TRBJ1-2
V gene: TRBV6-1
clone size: .
D gene: TRBD1
CDR3 DNA: TGTGCCAGCAGTGCCAACCCACAGGGGGGCTACACCTTC
CDR3 protein: CASSANPQGGYTF

J gene: TRBJ1-1
V gene: TRBV18
clone size: .
D gene: .
CDR3 DNA: TGTGCCAGCTCACCCTCCGGGACAAAGGGTGGCACTGAAGCTTTCTTT
CDR3 protein: CASSPSGTKGGTEAFF

J gene: TRBJ1-2
V gene: TRBV18
clone size: few
D gene: TRBD1
CDR3 DNA: TGTGCCAGCTCGCCAGGGGGGGGCCTCGTCTATGGCTACACCTTC
CDR3 protein: CASSPGGGLVYGYTF

J gene: TRBJ2-4
V gene: TRBV30
clone size: once
D gene: TRBD1
CDR3 DNA: TGTGCCTGGACTAGGGGGCGGGTTTTAGCCAAAAACATTCAGTACTTC
CDR3 protein: CAWTRGRVLAKNIQYF

J gene: TRBJ2-5
V gene: TRBV5-1
clone size: .
D gene: .
CDR3 DNA: TGCGCCAGCAGTTCGGGAGAGGGCGTACAAGAGACCCAGTACTTC
CDR3 protein: CASSSGEGVQETQYF

J gene: TRBJ2-7
V gene: TRBV5-1
clone size: .
D gene: .
CDR3 DNA: TGCGCCAGCAGCTACCGGACGGACACCTACGAGCAGTACTTC
CDR3 protein: CASSYRTDTYEQYF

J gene: TRBJ2-1
V gene: TRBV9
clone size: .
D gene: TRBD2
CDR3 DNA: TGTGCCAGCAGCACCGGGGGTCTAGCGGGAGGGCGCTCCTACAATGAGCAGTTCTTC
CDR3 protein: CASSTGGLAGGRSYNEQFF

J gene: TRBJ2-3
V gene: TRBV18
clone size: few
D gene: TRBD2
CDR3 DNA: TGTGCCAGCTCACCTCGGACTAGCGGGAGCTGGACAGATACGCAGTATTTT
CDR3 protein: CASSPRTSGSWTDTQYF

J gene: TRBJ2-7
V gene: TRBV2
clone size: .
D gene: TRBD2
CDR3 DNA: TGTGCCAGCGGGCTAGCGGGAGCGAGAGGGACCTACGAGCAGTACTTC
CDR3 protein: CASGLAGARGTYEQYF

J gene: TRBJ1-2
V gene: TRBV10-3
clone size: few
D gene: .
CDR3 DNA: TGTGCCATCAGTGAGTCCGGTCAGGGGCTTGGCTACACCTTC
CDR3 protein: CAISESGQGLGYTF

J gene: TRBJ2-5
V gene: TRBV19
clone size: .
D gene: TRBD2
CDR3 DNA: TGTGCCAGTAGTATGCGGGAGGGAGAGACCCAGTACTTC
CDR3 protein: CASSMREGETQYF

J gene: TRBJ1-2
V gene: TRBV7-9
clone size: .
D gene: .
CDR3 DNA: TGTGCCAGCAGCTTAGTCCAGGGGACGGCTAACTATGGCTACACCTTC
CDR3 protein: CASSLVQGTANYGYTF

J gene: TRBJ2-7
V gene: TRBV19
clone size: .
D gene: .
CDR3 DNA: TGTGCCAGTAGTATTCAGGCGGGAACCTACGAGCAGTACTTC
CDR3 protein: CASSIQAGTYEQYF

J gene: TRBJ1-1
V gene: TRBV30
clone size: .
D gene: .
CDR3 DNA: TGTGCCTGGAGTGTACGAGGAACTGAAGCTTTCTTT
CDR3 protein: CAWSVRGTEAFF

J gene: TRBJ1-2
V gene: TRBV6-6
clone size: .
D gene: .
CDR3 DNA: TGTGCCAGCTGCTTGCAGGACTATGGCTACACCTTC
CDR3 protein: CASCLQDYGYTF

J gene: TRBJ2-7
V gene: TRBV5-1
clone size: .
D gene: .
CDR3 DNA: TGCGCCAGCAGCTTCGACAGCCTTAACGACGAGCAGTACTTC
CDR3 protein: CASSFDSLNDEQYF

J gene: TRBJ1-4
V gene: TRBV27
clone size: .
D gene: .
CDR3 DNA: TGTGCCAGCAGTTTAGGGGGCGCAACTAATGAAAAACTGTTTTTT
CDR3 protein: CASSLGGATNEKLFF

J gene: TRBJ2-7
V gene: TRBV27
clone size: .
D gene: TRBD2
CDR3 DNA: TGTGCCAGCAGTTACAAAGCGGGGAGCTCCTACGAGCAGTACTTC
CDR3 protein: CASSYKAGSSYEQYF

J gene: TRBJ1-5
V gene: TRBV6-5
clone size: .
D gene: .
CDR3 DNA: TGTGCCAGCAGACTACGTTACGATAGCAATCAGCCCCAGCATTTT
CDR3 protein: CASRLRYDSNQPQHF

J gene: TRBJ2-6
V gene: TRBV5-5
clone size: .
D gene: .
CDR3 DNA: TGTGCCAGCAGCTTTGGGGCTTCTGGGGCCAACGTCCTGACTTTC
CDR3 protein: CASSFGASGANVLTF

J gene: TRBJ2-1
V gene: TRBV6-1
clone size: .
D gene: TRBD1
CDR3 DNA: TGTGCCAGCAGTGACCGGGACAGGTGGGTAAGCTCCTACAATGAGCAGTTCTTC
CDR3 protein: CASSDRDRWVSSYNEQFF

J gene: TRBJ2-7
V gene: TRBV7-2
clone size: .
D gene: TRBD2
CDR3 DNA: TGTGCCAGCAGCTTCTTACTAGCGGATGGGTACGAGCAGTACTTC
CDR3 protein: CASSFLLADGYEQYF

J gene: TRBJ1-3
V gene: TRBV5-1
clone size: .
D gene: .
CDR3 DNA: TGCGCCAGCAGCTTGGCTGGGCAGGGCCTCTCTGGAAACACCATATATTTT
CDR3 protein: CASSLAGQGLSGNTIYF

J gene: TRBJ2-1
V gene: TRBV5-1
clone size: .
D gene: TRBD2
CDR3 DNA: TGCGCCAGCAGCGGGTTAGATAGCGGGAGCTCCTACAATGAGCAGTTCTTC
CDR3 protein: CASSGLDSGSSYNEQFF

J gene: TRBJ1-1
V gene: TRBV6-5
clone size: .
D gene: .
CDR3 DNA: TGTGCCAGCAGTGAGATCGGTGAGGAAGCTTTCTTT
CDR3 protein: CASSEIGEEAFF

J gene: TRBJ2-3
V gene: TRBV11-3
clone size: .
D gene: TRBD2
CDR3 DNA: TGTGCCAGCAGCCTGACTAGCGGGAGACCGCCAGATACGCAGTATTTT
CDR3 protein: CASSLTSGRPPDTQYF

J gene: TRBJ2-7
V gene: TRBV7-9
clone size: .
D gene: TRBD2
CDR3 DNA: TGTGCCAGCAGCTTAGCAACTAGCGGGAACCACGAGCAGTACTTC
CDR3 protein: CASSLATSGNHEQYF

J gene: TRBJ1-5
V gene: TRBV11-2
clone size: once
D gene: TRBD1
CDR3 DNA: TGTGCCAGCAGCCCCCGGACAGGGAAAAGCGGTAGCAATCAGCCCCAGCATTTT
CDR3 protein: CASSPRTGKSGSNQPQHF

J gene: TRBJ2-3
V gene: TRBV7-7
clone size: .
D gene: .
CDR3 DNA: TGTGCTAGCAGCGCGACAGGCCGCACAGATACGCAGTATTTT
CDR3 protein: CASSATGRTDTQYF

J gene: TRBJ2-1
V gene: TRBV5-1
clone size: .
D gene: .
CDR3 DNA: TGCGCCAGCAGCTTGAGAATCTCGGGGACCTACAATGAGCAGTTCTTC
CDR3 protein: CASSLRISGTYNEQFF